This TCR beta chain was profiled in a study of blood T cell repertoires in COVID-19. As for this clone: The sample contains more than one DNA sequence encoding this CDR3.

V lost 0 bases to trimming and J lost 2 bases; unmatched junction nucleotides: 5. This CDR3 comprises 15 residues. In germline, CDR1 is SGHRS, CDR2 YFSETQ. Measured with immunoSEQ multiplex PCR; TCRdb has only the in-frame clones, and not every one. The sample yields about 200,000 clones, 80% to 90% seen once. The chain combines TRBV5-1 with TRBJ2-7; TRBD1 aligns across 7 bases. The receptor's source is a woman aged 80 or over with acute or convalescent COVID-19. The sample consisted of peripheral blood. The CDR3 coding sequence is TGCGCCAGCAGCTTGGAAGGTCAGGGGGCCTACGAGCAGTACTTC. This codes for CASSLEGQGAYEQYF.